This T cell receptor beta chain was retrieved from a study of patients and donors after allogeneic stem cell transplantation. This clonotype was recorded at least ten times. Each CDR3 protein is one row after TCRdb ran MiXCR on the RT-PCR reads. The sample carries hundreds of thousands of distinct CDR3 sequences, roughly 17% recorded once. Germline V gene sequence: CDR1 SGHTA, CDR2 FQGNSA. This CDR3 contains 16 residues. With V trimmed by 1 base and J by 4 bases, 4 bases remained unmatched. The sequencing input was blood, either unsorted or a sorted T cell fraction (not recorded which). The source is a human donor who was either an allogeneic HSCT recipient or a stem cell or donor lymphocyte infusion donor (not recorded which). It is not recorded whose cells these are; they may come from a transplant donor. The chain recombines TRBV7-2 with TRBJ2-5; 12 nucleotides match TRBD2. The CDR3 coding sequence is TGTGCCAGCAGCTTAGATGGACTAGCGGGGATAGAGACCCAGTACTTC. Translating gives CASSLDGLAGIETQYF.